This T cell receptor (beta chain) appears in the sequencing data of a study of blood T cell repertoires in COVID-19. TCRdb keeps only in-frame clones here, not all; method: immunoSEQ multiplex PCR. The data show around 270,000 clones, 70% to 90% seen once. CDR3 length equals 13 residues. With 5 bases removed from V and 6 bases from J, the gap between germline ends came to 14 bases. The germline V gene has CDR1 MDHEN and CDR2 SYDVKM. The chain links TRBV28 to TRBJ2-7, with a possible D match to TRBD1 (7 bases). The source material was PBMCs or T cells enriched from blood (not recorded which). The sequence was collected from a woman aged 25 to 45 who had recovered from COVID-19. Written as DNA, the CDR3 is TGTGCCAGCAGTCAGGGGGGAAACCGCGAGCAGTACTTC. Translation: CASSQGGNREQYF.